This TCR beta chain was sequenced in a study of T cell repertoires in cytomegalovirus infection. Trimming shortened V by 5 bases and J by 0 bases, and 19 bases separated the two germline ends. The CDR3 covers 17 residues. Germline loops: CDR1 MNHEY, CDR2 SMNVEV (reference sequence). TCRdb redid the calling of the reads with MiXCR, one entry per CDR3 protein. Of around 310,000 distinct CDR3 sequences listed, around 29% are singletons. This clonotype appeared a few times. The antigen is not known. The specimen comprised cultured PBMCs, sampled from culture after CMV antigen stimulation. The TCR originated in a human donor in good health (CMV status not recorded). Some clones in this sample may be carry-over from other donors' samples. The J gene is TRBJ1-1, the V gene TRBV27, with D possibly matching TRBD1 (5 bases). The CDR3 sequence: CASSPRQRVGVNTEAFF. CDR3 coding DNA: TGTGCCAGCAGTCCCCGACAGCGGGTTGGGGTGAACACTGAAGCTTTCTTT.